These 16 T cell receptor beta chains were sequenced from one sample in a study of OX40 agonist ivuxolimab in advanced cancers. The repertoire was sequenced with immunoSEQ multiplex PCR; TCRdb's copy has only in-frame clones and lacks some. The table includes some 52,000 clones, roughly nine tenths detected once. The sample was CD4+ or CD8+ T cells sorted from blood, taken in a trial of the OX40 agonist ivuxolimab. These receptors were taken from an adult with an advanced solid tumor such as melanoma, head and neck, liver or kidney cancer.

The chain combines TRBV7-9 with TRBJ2-5, with 9 bases lining up with TRBD2. Germline V CDR1 and CDR2: SEHNR, FQNEAQ (reference sequence). This CDR3 is built from 15 residues. Trimming took 1 base from V and 1 from J; bases not matched to a gene: 1. For the CDR3, the DNA is TGTGCCAGCAGCTTAGAAGCGGGGGGCCAAGAGACCCAGTACTTC. It encodes CASSLEAGGQETQYF.

The rearrangement joins TRBV2 to TRBJ1-5; possible D gene TRBD1, 6 bases. Trimming removed 10 bases from V and 0 bases from J, with 10 bases in between. This CDR3 comprises 13 residues. Per germline, CDR1 SNHLY and CDR2 FYNNEI. The CDR3 is CATHRDSNQPQHF. DNA for the CDR3: TGTGCCACCCACAGGGATAGCAATCAGCCCCAGCATTTT. The full variable domain, rest sourced from reference TRBV2 and TRBJ1-5, is EPEVTQTPSHQVTQMGQEVILRCVPISNHLYFYWYRQILGQKVEFLVSFYNNEISEKSEIFDDQFSVERPDGSNFTLKIRSTKLEDSAMYFCATHRDSNQPQHFGDGTRLSIL.

The chain is built from TRBV27 and TRBJ2-3, with D hard to call. Germline values: CDR1 MNHEY, CDR2 SMNVEV (reference sequence). This CDR3 spans 15 amino acids. V dropped 2 bases and J dropped 3 bases, with 12 bases sitting between them. CDR3 bases: TGTGCCAGCAGTTTAGGGCAGGACCCTACAGATACGCAGTATTTT. Amino acid sequence: CASSLGQDPTDTQYF.

The chain joins TRBV6-5 to TRBJ2-7; 7 bases align to TRBD2. There are 14 residues in the CDR3. Germline V CDR1 and CDR2: MNHEY, SVGAGI. V lost 0 bases, J lost 5 bases, and 4 bases stayed unmatched. The CDR3 sequence is CASSYSGGIHEQYF. Written as DNA, the CDR3 is TGTGCCAGCAGTTACTCGGGGGGGATTCACGAGCAGTACTTC.

The chain joins TRBV18 to TRBJ1-2, with D uncertain. The ends were cut back, 5 bases at V and 3 bases at J, with 13 bases in the middle. CDR1 is KGHSH and CDR2 is LQKENI in the germline V gene. This CDR3 contains 14 residues. CDR3 nucleotides: TGTGCCAGCTCAAGCTTACGGGCGGACTATGGCTACACCTTC. Amino acids: CASSSLRADYGYTF.

This chain joins TRBV6-5 and TRBJ2-1; no clear D. CDR3 length: 12 residues. The V gene's germline CDR1 is MNHEY and CDR2 SVGAGI. V was trimmed by 8 bases and J by 0 bases, leaving 5 bases between them. The CDR3 sequence is CASVGSYNEQFF. CDR3 DNA: TGTGCCAGCGTGGGCTCCTACAATGAGCAGTTCTTC.

This chain connects TRBV19 to TRBJ2-3; 9 bases match TRBD1. The germline CDR1 and CDR2 sequences are LNHDA and SQIVND (reference sequence). This CDR3 has 16 residues. Trimming removed 7 bases from V and 2 bases from J; junction bases left unmatched: 10. The CDR3 here is CASNLYDRGTTDTQYF. For the CDR3, the DNA is TGTGCCAGTAATCTCTATGACAGGGGGACCACAGATACGCAGTATTTT.

The rearrangement joins TRBV5-1 to TRBJ2-7; tentative D call: TRBD2 (6 bases). Trimming cost V 10 bases and J 9 bases, with 29 bases left between them. The CDR3 contains 15 residues. Looked up from germline, CDR1 is SGHRS and CDR2 is YFSETQ. The chain's CDR3 is CAAGKTRFESGTQYF. CDR3 nucleotide sequence: TGCGCCGCGGGGAAAACTAGATTTGAGTCGGGGACGCAGTACTTC.

The rearrangement joins TRBV7-2 to TRBJ1-1; weak D call: TRBD1 (5 bases). The length of the CDR3 is 17 residues. V lost 4 bases and J 6 bases, leaving 24 bases between the germline ends. Germline loops: CDR1 SGHTA, CDR2 FQGNSA. The CDR3 sequence is CASSSFPGGVESAEAFF. The CDR3 nucleotides are TGTGCCAGCAGCTCCTTTCCCGGGGGAGTAGAGTCGGCTGAAGCTTTCTTT.

The chain is built from TRBV6-1 and TRBJ1-2; possible D gene TRBD1, 5 bases. CDR3 size: 13 residues. V shed 6 bases and J shed 8 bases, with 16 bases lying between them. Germline V gene sequence: CDR1 MNHNS, CDR2 SASEGT. CDR3 coding DNA: TGTGCCAGCAGCCCTTTACTCGGGGGAGGCTACACCTTC. This sequence encodes CASSPLLGGGYTF.

This rearrangement joins TRBV9 to TRBJ1-4, with 7 positions matching TRBD1. Per germline, CDR1 SGDLS and CDR2 YYNGEE. V lost 4 bases, J lost 5 bases, and 5 bases stayed unmatched. The CDR3 spans 14 residues. CDR3 DNA: TGTGCCAGCAGCCCAGGGGGTCCGAATGAAAAACTGTTTTTT. Translated: CASSPGGPNEKLFF.

V gene TRBV6-1 combines with J gene TRBJ1-1; the D is unclear. The CDR3 spans 13 residues. Germline CDR1 and CDR2: MNHNS and SASEGT. Trimming removed 1 base at V and 9 bases at J, with 12 bases between. The CDR3 is CASSEVRTDQAFF. The CDR3 DNA sequence: TGTGCCAGCAGTGAAGTCCGGACCGACCAAGCTTTCTTT.

The chain combines TRBV7-9 with TRBJ2-1, with TRBD1 as a possible D gene (5 bases). With 2 bases removed from V and 1 base from J, the gap between germline ends came to 9 bases. The CDR3 length is 15 residues. CDR1 and CDR2 from the germline V gene are SEHNR and FQNEAQ (reference sequence). The CDR3 region has the DNA TGTGCCAGCAGCTTACGACAGACTTCCTACAATGAGCAGTTCTTC. Its translation: CASSLRQTSYNEQFF.

The chain links TRBV25-1 to TRBJ2-3, with D perhaps TRBD1 or TRBD2 (5 bases each). The CDR3 extends over 14 amino acids. Germline CDR1 and CDR2: MGHDK and SYGVNS. The ends were cut back, 8 bases at V and 1 base at J, with 13 bases in the middle. The CDR3 protein is CASVGTTGTDTQYF. In nucleotides, the CDR3 is TGTGCCAGCGTGGGGACCACCGGCACAGATACGCAGTATTTT.

The rearrangement joins TRBV15 to TRBJ2-1, with a possible D match to TRBD1 (6 bases). Germline assignment: CDR1 LNHNV and CDR2 YYDKDF (reference sequence). V lost 1 base to trimming and J lost 5 bases, with 12 bases between them. This CDR3 is built from 15 residues. CDR3 coding DNA: TGTGCCACCAGCAGAGTAAGAACAGGGCACAATGAGCAGTTCTTC. The encoded protein is CATSRVRTGHNEQFF.

The genes are TRBV5-1 and TRBJ2-3; 8 bases agree with TRBD2. This CDR3 region has 17 residues. The V gene end was trimmed by 0 bases and the J gene end by 2 bases; junction bases not matched to a gene: 8. Germline loops: CDR1 SGHRS, CDR2 YFSETQ. The CDR3 protein is CASSLGYGGGYTDTQYF. The CDR3 region has the DNA TGCGCCAGCAGCTTGGGGTACGGCGGGGGGTACACAGATACGCAGTATTTT.